This T cell receptor (beta chain) was observed in a study of T cells in Graves' hyperthyroidism and ophthalmopathy. Whole-study findings and limits: Blood samples included most of the expanded thyroid clonotypes exceeding 0.001.

Regions amplified from RNA transcripts were the TCR beta CDR3 regions. The primer set for the first-round RT-PCR of the TCR CDR3 was HTBI. TCRdb used MiXCR to reprocess the multiplex PCR reads, holding one entry per CDR3 protein. The table lists 270,000 or so distinct CDR3 sequences, about 15% of them singletons, with around 30% in the top ten. This clonotype was detected many times. Its antigen is not identified. V was clipped by 3 bases and J by 7 bases; unmatched bases: 6. The CDR3 extends over 15 amino acids. Germline CDR1 MNHNS, CDR2 SASEGT. V gene TRBV6-1 combines with J gene TRBJ2-1, with 10 bases lining up with TRBD2. This TCR came from a woman aged 45-59 years with Graves' hyperthyroidism that later progressed to Graves' ophthalmopathy. The sequenced material came from blood. This chain's CDR3 is CASSDAASGRNEQFF. The CDR3 nucleotides read TGTGCCAGCAGTGACGCGGCTAGCGGGAGAAATGAGCAGTTCTTC.